Presented here are 5 T cell receptor beta chains from one specimen sequenced in a study of blood T cell repertoires in COVID-19. Clones were read by immunoSEQ multiplex PCR, and TCRdb kept only the in-frame ones, dropping some. Here the sample spans over 200,000 clones, 70% to 90% being singletons. The sequencing input was PBMCs or T cells enriched from blood (not recorded which). The receptors stem from a man younger than 35 who had recovered from COVID-19.

The gene calls are TRBV3-1 (or the pseudogene TRBV3-2) and TRBJ2-3; 12 nucleotides line up with TRBD2. Germline V lookup: CDR1 LGHDT, CDR2 YNNKEL (reference sequence). Trimming cost V 2 bases and J 2 bases; bases outside gene matches: 8. CDR3 length equals 18 residues. CDR3 region: CASSQSTGLAGITDTQYF. Here the CDR3 DNA reads TGTGCCAGCAGCCAATCCACCGGACTAGCGGGGATCACAGATACGCAGTATTTT.

The chain joins TRBV5-1 to TRBJ2-2; maybe TRBD1 (6 bases). Germline CDR1 SGHRS, CDR2 YFSETQ. This CDR3 comprises 15 residues. V lost 1 base and J lost 7, with 14 bases in between. The CDR3: CASSLFTGMGGELFF. CDR3 sequence (DNA): TGCGCCAGCAGCTTGTTCACAGGGATGGGCGGGGAGCTGTTTTTT.

The J gene is TRBJ2-5, the V gene TRBV4-1, with TRBD2 identical over 14 bases. CDR3 length: 19 residues. CDR1 MGHRA and CDR2 YSYEKL come from the germline V gene. J gave up 5 bases and V 0 bases, and 11 bases lay outside the gene matches. DNA for the CDR3: TGCGCCAGCAGCCAAGACGTAAGACTAGCGGGGGGGAGCGGGGAGACCCAGTACTTC. This gives the protein CASSQDVRLAGGSGETQYF.

The J gene is TRBJ1-1, the V gene TRBV5-1, with D unclear. Trimming took 0 bases from V and 2 from J, leaving 5 bases between them. The germline gives CDR1 SGHRS, CDR2 YFSETQ. The CDR3 has 13 residues. Here the CDR3 reads CASSLAGNTEAFF. CDR3 nucleotides: TGCGCCAGCAGCTTGGCGGGTAACACTGAAGCTTTCTTT.

The CDR3 coding sequence is TGTGCCAGCAGCCGGCGGACAGGGAACACCGGGGAGCTGTTTTTT. This codes for CASSRRTGNTGELFF. The chain combines TRBV11-3 with TRBJ2-2; TRBD1 matches at 7 bases. V was pared by 5 bases and J by 1 base, with 4 bases of the junction left unmatched. CDR3 length equals 15 residues. Germline V lookup: CDR1 SGHNT, CDR2 YENEEA. Full variable domain (outside the CDR3, taken from reference TRBV11-3 and TRBJ2-2): EAGVVQSPRYKIIEKKQPVAFWCNPISGHNTLYWYLQNLGQGPELLIRYENEEAVDDSQLPKDRFSAERLKGVDSTLKIQPAELGDSAVYLCASSRRTGNTGELFFGEGSRLTVL.